Below are 5 T cell receptor beta chains sequenced from a single sample in a study of T cell repertoires in cytomegalovirus infection. One entry per CDR3 protein results from TCRdb running MiXCR on the reads. The sample includes about 140,000 distinct CDR3 sequences, over 25% of them seen just once. These TCRs are of unknown antigen specificity. The sample was CD8+ T cells from cultured PBMCs, taken from culture after CMV antigen stimulation. All receptors derive from a human donor in good health (CMV status not recorded). Some clones in this sample may be carry-over from other donors' samples.

In this sample, this clonotype turned up once. The conserved phenylalanine or tryptophan normally closing the CDR3 is absent here, so this likely arose from a read error. The chain recombines TRBV6-8 with TRBJ1-1; D is possibly TRBD1 (5 bases). V gave up 0 bases and J gave up 0 bases, with 11 bases separating them. The V gene's germline CDR1 is MNHGY and CDR2 SAAAGT. The CDR3 sequence is 16 residues long. For the CDR3, the DNA is TGTGCCAGCAGTTACTCAGCTTGGGGGGTGAACACTGAAGCTTTCTGT. Translating it yields CASSYSAWGVNTEAFC.

This clonotype was found many times. The chain carries TRBV29-1 and TRBJ2-3; perhaps D is TRBD1 or TRBD2 (6 bases each). The CDR3 is made up of 12 amino acids. V gave up 2 bases and J gave up 4 bases, with 7 bases separating them. Germline V gives CDR1 SQVTM, CDR2 ANQGSEA. The CDR3 protein is CSVERGADTQYF. CDR3 nucleotide sequence: TGCAGCGTTGAAAGGGGGGCAGATACGCAGTATTTT.

This chain connects TRBV20-1 to TRBJ2-5, with 7 bases matching TRBD1. The CDR3 has 13 amino acids. Germline lookup yields CDR1 DFQATT and CDR2 SNEGSKA (reference sequence). With 1 base clipped from V and 3 bases from J, the junction kept 2 bases outside the gene matches. CDR3 sequence reads: CSARGQGEETQYF. CDR3 nucleotides: TGCAGTGCTAGAGGGCAGGGGGAAGAGACCCAGTACTTC.

This clonotype was seen at least ten times. The V call is TRBV12-3 or TRBV12-4, the J call TRBJ1-3, with no clear D. CDR3 length: 13 residues. The germline V and J ends were trimmed by 5 bases and 2 bases, with 7 bases remaining between them. CDR3 residues: CASSPLPGNTIYF. The CDR3 coding sequence is TGTGCCAGCAGTCCCCTACCTGGAAACACCATATATTTT.

The V call is TRBV28, the J call TRBJ2-7; D remains unclear. CDR1 is MDHEN and CDR2 is SYDVKM in the germline V gene. Trimming stripped 3 bases from V and 5 bases from J, with 11 bases between. The CDR3 is made up of 13 amino acids. The CDR3 spells CASSLAGDHEQYF. The CDR3 DNA follows: TGTGCCAGCAGTTTGGCAGGTGATCACGAGCAGTACTTC. Full variable domain (outside the CDR3, taken from reference TRBV28 and TRBJ2-7): DVKVTQSSRYLVKRTGEKVFLECVQDMDHENMFWYRQDPGLGLRLIYFSYDVKMKEKGDIPEGYSVSREKKERFSLILESASTNQTSMYLCASSLAGDHEQYFGPGTRLTVT.